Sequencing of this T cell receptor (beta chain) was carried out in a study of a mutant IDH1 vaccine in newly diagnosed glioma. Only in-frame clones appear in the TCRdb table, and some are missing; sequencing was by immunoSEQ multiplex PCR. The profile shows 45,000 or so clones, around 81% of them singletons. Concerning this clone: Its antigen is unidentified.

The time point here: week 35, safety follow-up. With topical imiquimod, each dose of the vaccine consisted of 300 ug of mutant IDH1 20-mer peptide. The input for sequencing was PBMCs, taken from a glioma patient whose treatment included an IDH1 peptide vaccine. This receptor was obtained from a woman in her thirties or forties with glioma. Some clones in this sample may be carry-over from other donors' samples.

The CDR3: CASSLVSGGKDTQYF. The CDR3, as DNA: TGTGCCAGCAGCTTAGTTAGCGGGGGTAAAGATACGCAGTATTTT. The V and J genes are TRBV11-2 and TRBJ2-3, with 9 bases matching TRBD2. The CDR3 is made up of 15 amino acids. Trimming removed 1 base from V and 5 bases from J; junction bases left unmatched: 4. Germline lookup yields CDR1 SGHAT and CDR2 FQNNGV. Based on the CDR3 plus reference TRBV11-2 and TRBJ2-3, the full variable domain is EAGVAQSPRYKIIEKRQSVAFWCNPISGHATLYWYQQILGQGPKLLIQFQNNGVVDDSQLPKDRFSAERLKGVDSTLKIQPAKLEDSAVYLCASSLVSGGKDTQYFGPGTRLTVL.